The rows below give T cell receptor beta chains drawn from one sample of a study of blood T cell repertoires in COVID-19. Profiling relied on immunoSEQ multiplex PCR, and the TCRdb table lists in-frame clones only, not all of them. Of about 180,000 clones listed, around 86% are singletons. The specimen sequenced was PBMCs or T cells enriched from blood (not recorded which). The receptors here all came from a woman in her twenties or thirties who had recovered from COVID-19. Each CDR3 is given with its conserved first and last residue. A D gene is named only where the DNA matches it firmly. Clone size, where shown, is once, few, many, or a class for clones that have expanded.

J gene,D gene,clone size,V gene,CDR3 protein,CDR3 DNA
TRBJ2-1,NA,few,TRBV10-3,CAIKSDSSYNEQFF,TGTGCCATCAAGTCGGACAGCTCCTACAATGAGCAGTTCTTC
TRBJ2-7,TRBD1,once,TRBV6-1,CASSEVGQGAYEQYF,TGTGCCAGCAGTGAAGTTGGACAGGGGGCCTACGAGCAGTACTTC
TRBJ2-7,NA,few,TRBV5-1,CASSLGAGTSPQQYF,TGCGCCAGCAGCTTGGGGGCAGGGACAAGCCCCCAGCAGTACTTC
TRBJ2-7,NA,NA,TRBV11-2,CASSESGLPYEQYF,TGTGCCAGCAGCGAAAGCGGGCTCCCCTACGAGCAGTACTTC
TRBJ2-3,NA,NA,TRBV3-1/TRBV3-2,CASSPPFLADTQYF,TGTGCCAGCAGCCCTCCTTTCCTAGCAGATACGCAGTATTTT
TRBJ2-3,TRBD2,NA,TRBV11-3,CASSSGTTTDTQYF,TGTGCCAGCAGCTCCGGGACTACCACAGATACGCAGTATTTT
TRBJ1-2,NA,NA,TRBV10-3,CAISESRPGNYGYTF,TGTGCCATCAGTGAGTCGCGGCCAGGGAACTATGGCTACACCTTC
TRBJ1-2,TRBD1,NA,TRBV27,CVVARDRVKTGGYTF,TGTGTAGTGGCCCGGGACAGGGTAAAAACTGGGGGCTACACCTTC
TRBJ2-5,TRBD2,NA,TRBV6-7,CASSRGGGRSDQETQYF,TGTGCCAGCAGTAGGGGCGGGGGGAGGTCGGACCAAGAGACCCAGTACTTC
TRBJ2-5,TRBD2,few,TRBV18,CASSPLAGVRGVQETQYF,TGTGCCAGCTCACCCCTAGCGGGAGTAAGAGGTGTTCAAGAGACCCAGTACTTC
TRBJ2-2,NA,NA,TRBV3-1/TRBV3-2,CASSQPLTGTTGELFF,TGTGCCAGCAGCCAACCCCTTACAGGGACCACCGGGGAGCTGTTTTTT
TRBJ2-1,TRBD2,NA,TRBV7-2,CASSQTSGRSNEQFF,TGTGCCAGCAGTCAGACTAGCGGGAGAAGTAATGAGCAGTTCTTC
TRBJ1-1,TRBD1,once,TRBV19,CASKRSTGGGTEAFF,TGTGCCAGTAAGAGGTCCACAGGGGGTGGCACTGAAGCTTTCTTT
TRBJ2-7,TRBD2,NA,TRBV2,CASRATSGRAYEQYF,TGTGCCAGCAGGGCCACTAGCGGGAGGGCATACGAGCAGTACTTC
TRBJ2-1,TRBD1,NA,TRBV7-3,CASSRGQFHEQFF,TGTGCCAGCAGCCGGGGACAGTTTCATGAGCAGTTCTTC
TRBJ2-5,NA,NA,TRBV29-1,CSVDRGEKTQYF,TGCAGCGTTGACAGGGGCGAAAAGACCCAGTACTTC
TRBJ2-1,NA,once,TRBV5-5,CASTITGTNEQFF,TGTGCCAGCACAATCACGGGAACGAATGAGCAGTTCTTC
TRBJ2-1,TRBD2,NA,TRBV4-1,CASSQGASGTYNEQFF,TGCGCCAGCAGCCAAGGGGCTAGCGGGACCTACAATGAGCAGTTCTTC
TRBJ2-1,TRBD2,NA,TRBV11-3,CASSSSTSGFQFF,TGTGCCAGCAGCTCTTCTACTAGCGGGTTTCAGTTCTTC
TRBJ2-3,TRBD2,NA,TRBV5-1,CASSFSGRGGTDTQYF,TGCGCCAGCAGCTTTAGCGGGAGGGGGGGCACAGATACGCAGTATTTT
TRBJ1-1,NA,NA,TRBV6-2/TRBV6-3,CASSYDSEQWNTEAFF,TGTGCCAGCAGTTACGACAGTGAACAGTGGAACACTGAAGCTTTCTTT
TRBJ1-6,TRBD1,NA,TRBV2,CASQRDRGNSPLHF,TGTGCCAGCCAACGGGACAGGGGAAATTCACCCCTCCACTTT
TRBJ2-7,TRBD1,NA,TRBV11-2,CASSVETGGIYEQYF,TGTGCCAGCAGCGTCGAGACAGGGGGCATCTACGAGCAGTACTTC
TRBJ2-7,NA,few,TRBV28,CASKEAGGYEQYF,TGTGCCAGCAAGGAGGCAGGGGGGTACGAGCAGTACTTC
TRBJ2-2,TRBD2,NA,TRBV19,CASRGGRNTGELFF,TGTGCCAGTCGCGGCGGGAGAAACACCGGGGAGCTGTTTTTT
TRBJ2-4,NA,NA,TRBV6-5,CASSYEKTGGENIQYF,TGTGCCAGCAGTTACGAAAAAACAGGGGGGGAAAACATTCAGTACTTC
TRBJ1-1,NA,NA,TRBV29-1,CSVATGRENEAFF,TGCAGCGTTGCGACAGGCCGGGAAAATGAAGCTTTCTTT
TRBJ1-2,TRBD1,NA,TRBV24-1,CATSGNRGNYGYTF,TGTGCCACCAGTGGAAACAGGGGAAACTATGGCTACACCTTC
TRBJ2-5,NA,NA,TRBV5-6,CASSGEGPTKETQYF,TGTGCCAGCAGCGGTGAGGGCCCAACAAAAGAGACCCAGTACTTC
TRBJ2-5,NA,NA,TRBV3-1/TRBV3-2,CASSSRGWETQYF,TGTGCCAGCAGCTCAAGGGGGTGGGAGACCCAGTACTTC
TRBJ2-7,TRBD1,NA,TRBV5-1,CASSLTGPPYEQYF,TGCGCCAGCAGCCTGACAGGGCCCCCCTACGAGCAGTACTTC
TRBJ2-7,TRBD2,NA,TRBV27,CASSTGGSYEQYF,TGTGCCAGCAGTACCGGGGGGTCCTACGAGCAGTACTTC
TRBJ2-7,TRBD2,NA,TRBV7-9,CASSSRTSGRQEQYF,TGTGCCAGCAGCTCCCGGACTAGCGGGAGACAAGAGCAGTACTTC
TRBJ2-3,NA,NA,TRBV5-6,CASSKGLLDYYSTDTQYF,TGTGCCAGCAGCAAGGGACTTCTAGATTATTATAGCACAGATACGCAGTATTTT
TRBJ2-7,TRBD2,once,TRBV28,CASSGTSDSYEQYF,TGTGCCAGCAGCGGGACTAGCGACTCCTACGAGCAGTACTTC
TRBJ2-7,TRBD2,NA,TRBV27,CASSFRATSGSNYEQYF,TGTGCCAGCAGTTTTAGGGCGACTAGCGGGAGTAATTACGAGCAGTACTTC
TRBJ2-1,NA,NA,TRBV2,CASSEVRGGVRYEQFF,TGTGCCAGCAGTGAAGTAAGGGGGGGAGTTCGATATGAGCAGTTCTTC
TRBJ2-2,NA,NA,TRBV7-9,CASSLTVGPGELFF,TGTGCCAGCAGCCTCACAGTGGGTCCGGGGGAGCTGTTTTTT
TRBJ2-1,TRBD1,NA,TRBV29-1,CSVEGQGRDNEQFF,TGCAGCGTTGAGGGACAGGGTCGGGACAATGAGCAGTTCTTC
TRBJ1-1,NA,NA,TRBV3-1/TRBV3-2,CASSPGLGTEAFF,TGTGCCAGCAGCCCCGGGTTAGGCACTGAAGCTTTCTTT
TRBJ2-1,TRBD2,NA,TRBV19,CASSPTSGRNSYNEQFF,TGTGCCAGTAGTCCCACTAGCGGGAGGAACTCCTACAATGAGCAGTTCTTC